These T cell receptor beta chains were read from a single sample in a study of blood T cell repertoires in COVID-19. The assay was immunoSEQ multiplex PCR, and TCRdb's table has in-frame clones only and misses some. Among roughly 70,000 clones, about nine tenths were seen once, and the ten largest hold 5.5% to 8.5%. The sequencing input was peripheral blood. All receptors come from a woman of 80 years or more with active COVID-19. The CDR3 runs from the conserved cysteine through the conserved F or W. Fields, in order: J gene, D gene, clone size, V gene, CDR3 DNA, CDR3 protein. The D gene is left open where the match is weak. Where a row states a size, it is once, few, many or the class of an expanded clone; other rows omit it.

j_call: TRBJ2-5
d_call: -
clone_size: -
v_call: TRBV28
cdr3_nt: TGTGCCAGCAGTTCCAGGAGGATTACCCAGTACTTC
cdr3_aa: CASSSRRITQYF

j_call: TRBJ1-2
d_call: -
clone_size: -
v_call: TRBV7-9
cdr3_nt: TGTGCCAGCAGCTCCGCCGGGGGAGGGGACTTTGGCTACACCTTC
cdr3_aa: CASSSAGGGDFGYTF

j_call: TRBJ1-3
d_call: TRBD1
clone_size: once
v_call: TRBV6-6
cdr3_nt: TGTGCCAGCAGTTACTCGGACAGGGGCGGAGGAAACACCATATATTTT
cdr3_aa: CASSYSDRGGGNTIYF

j_call: TRBJ1-6
d_call: -
clone_size: -
v_call: TRBV6-6
cdr3_nt: TGTGCCAGCAGGGTAGGACAAAGCTCCTATAATTCACCCCTCCACTTT
cdr3_aa: CASRVGQSSYNSPLHF

j_call: TRBJ2-3
d_call: TRBD2
clone_size: -
v_call: TRBV20-1
cdr3_nt: TGCAGTGCCAGTACCCCAGGGAGGGGCACAGATACGCAGTATTTT
cdr3_aa: CSASTPGRGTDTQYF

j_call: TRBJ2-3
d_call: TRBD2
clone_size: -
v_call: TRBV9
cdr3_nt: TGTGCCAGCAGCTTTCCGGGACTAGCGGTTTCAGATACGCAGTATTTT
cdr3_aa: CASSFPGLAVSDTQYF

j_call: TRBJ2-3
d_call: -
clone_size: -
v_call: TRBV19
cdr3_nt: TGTGCCAGTAGTATAGGTCCTAGCACAGATACGCAGTATTTT
cdr3_aa: CASSIGPSTDTQYF

j_call: TRBJ1-5
d_call: -
clone_size: -
v_call: TRBV28
cdr3_nt: TGTGCCAGCAGAATACAGGGCTATAGCAATCAGCCCCAGCATTTT
cdr3_aa: CASRIQGYSNQPQHF

j_call: TRBJ2-3
d_call: -
clone_size: once
v_call: TRBV19
cdr3_nt: TGTGCCAGTAGTTCGGGTAGCACAGATACGCAGTATTTT
cdr3_aa: CASSSGSTDTQYF

j_call: TRBJ2-6
d_call: TRBD1
clone_size: -
v_call: TRBV9
cdr3_nt: TGTGCCAGCAGCGTAACAAAATCTTTGGGGACAGGGGTTTCCGGGGCCAACGTCCTGACTTTC
cdr3_aa: CASSVTKSLGTGVSGANVLTF

j_call: TRBJ2-7
d_call: TRBD2
clone_size: -
v_call: TRBV4-3
cdr3_nt: TGCGCCAGCAGCCCCGCTACGGGAGGGTACTACGAGCAGTACTTC
cdr3_aa: CASSPATGGYYEQYF

j_call: TRBJ2-1
d_call: TRBD1
clone_size: -
v_call: TRBV27
cdr3_nt: TGTGCCAGCAGTTCTCGACCCCGGGACAGGGGTTTCCATGAGCAGTTCTTC
cdr3_aa: CASSSRPRDRGFHEQFF

j_call: TRBJ1-5
d_call: -
clone_size: -
v_call: TRBV2
cdr3_nt: TGTGCCAGCAGACTTTATAGCAATCAGCCCCAGCATTTT
cdr3_aa: CASRLYSNQPQHF

j_call: TRBJ1-2
d_call: -
clone_size: -
v_call: TRBV7-2
cdr3_nt: TGTGCCAGCAGCCTCCTCCAGGGCTCTGGCTACACCTTC
cdr3_aa: CASSLLQGSGYTF